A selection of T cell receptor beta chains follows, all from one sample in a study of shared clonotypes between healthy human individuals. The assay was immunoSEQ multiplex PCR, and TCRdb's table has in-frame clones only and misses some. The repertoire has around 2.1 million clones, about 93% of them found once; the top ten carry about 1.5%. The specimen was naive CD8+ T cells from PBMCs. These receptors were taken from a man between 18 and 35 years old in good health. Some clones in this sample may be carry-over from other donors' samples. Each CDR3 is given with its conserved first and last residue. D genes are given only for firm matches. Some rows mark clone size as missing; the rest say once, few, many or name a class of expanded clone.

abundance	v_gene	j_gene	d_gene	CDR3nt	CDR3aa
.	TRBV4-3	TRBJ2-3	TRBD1	TGCGCCAGCAGCCAAGACCTCCAGGGGGATGTCGGAGATACGCAGTATTTT	CASSQDLQGDVGDTQYF
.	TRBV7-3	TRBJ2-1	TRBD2	TGTGCCAGCAGCTTTCTAGCGGGCAATGAGCAGTTCTTC	CASSFLAGNEQFF
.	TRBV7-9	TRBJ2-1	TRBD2	TGTGCCAGCACCCTTTTAGCGGGAGCAGAGCAGTTCTTC	CASTLLAGAEQFF
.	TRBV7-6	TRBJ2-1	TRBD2	TGTGCCAGCAGCCCTCGACTAGCGGGAGGACCGGAGCAGTTCTTC	CASSPRLAGGPEQFF
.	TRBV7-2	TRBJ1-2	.	TGTGCCAGCAGCTCCGGGACAAAAGGTGGCTACACCTTC	CASSSGTKGGYTF
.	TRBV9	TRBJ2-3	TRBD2	TGTGCCAGCAGCCCTAGCGGGAGCGGCACAGATACGCAGTATTTT	CASSPSGSGTDTQYF
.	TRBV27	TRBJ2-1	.	TGTGCCAGCAGTTCCGGCCTGGAGGGGTTCTTC	CASSSGLEGFF
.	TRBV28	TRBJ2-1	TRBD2	TGTGCCAGCAGTCCCAACCGGTTAGCGGGACGCTACAATGAGCAGTTCTTC	CASSPNRLAGRYNEQFF
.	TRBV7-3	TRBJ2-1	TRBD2	TGTGCCTGCCTAAGAGGGGGAAACCGAGGCGGGAGGGCGGACTACAATGAGCAGTTCTTC	CACLRGGNRGGRADYNEQFF
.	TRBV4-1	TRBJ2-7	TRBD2	TGCGCCAGCAGCCAAGATAGGCTAGCGGGCGAGCAGTACTTC	CASSQDRLAGEQYF
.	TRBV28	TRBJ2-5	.	TGTGCCAGCAGTCCCCGGGCCCTTTTAGAGACCCAGTACTTC	CASSPRALLETQYF
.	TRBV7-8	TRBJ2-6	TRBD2	TGTGTGACGGGGGGGGGCGCTGGGGCCAACGTCCTGACTTTC	CVTGGGAGANVLTF
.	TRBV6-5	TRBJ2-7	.	TGTGCCAGCAGTTACGTCGGGAAGTTCGGCGAGCAGTACTTC	CASSYVGKFGEQYF
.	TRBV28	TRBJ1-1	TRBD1	TGTGCCAGCAGTCGCGACGACAGGGGTGCTTTCTTT	CASSRDDRGAFF
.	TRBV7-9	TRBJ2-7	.	TGTGCCAGCAGCCCCCGGGCGGGTCCTGGCGAGCAGTACTTC	CASSPRAGPGEQYF
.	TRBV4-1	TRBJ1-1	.	TGCGCCAGCAGTCCTACTTTGGGGAACACTGAAGCTTTCTTT	CASSPTLGNTEAFF
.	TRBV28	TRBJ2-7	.	TGTGCCAGCAGTTTCCTCCCCGGGACAACCTACGAGCAGTACTTC	CASSFLPGTTYEQYF
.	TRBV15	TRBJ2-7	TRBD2	TGTGCCACCAGCAGAGATCGTCATCTAGCGGTCATTTACGAGCAGTACTTC	CATSRDRHLAVIYEQYF
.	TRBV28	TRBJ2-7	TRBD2	TGTGCCAGCAGTTTCGCTATTCATGAACTAGCGGGAAACGAGCAGTACTTC	CASSFAIHELAGNEQYF
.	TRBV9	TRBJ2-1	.	TGTGCCAGCAGCGTAGATGTTAGCGGACCCTCTAGAAGATCCTACAATGAGCAGTTCTTC	CASSVDVSGPSRRSYNEQFF
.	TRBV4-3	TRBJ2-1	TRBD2	TGCGCCAGCAGCCAAGATCTCCGCGGGAGCTCCTACAATGAGCAGTTCTTC	CASSQDLRGSSYNEQFF
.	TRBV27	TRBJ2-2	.	TGTGCCAGCGTTAAAACCGGGACACCGAACACCGGGGAGCTGTTTTTT	CASVKTGTPNTGELFF
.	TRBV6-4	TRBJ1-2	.	TGTGCCAGCAGTGTGGACAGACAAACTAACTATGGCTACACCTTC	CASSVDRQTNYGYTF
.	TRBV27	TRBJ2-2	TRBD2	TGTGCCAGCAGTGCCCGACTAGCGGAGGACACCGGGGAGCTGTTTTTT	CASSARLAEDTGELFF
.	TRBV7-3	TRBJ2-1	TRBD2	TGTGCCAGCAGTATAGCGGGAGGGACCTACAATGAGCAGTTCTTC	CASSIAGGTYNEQFF
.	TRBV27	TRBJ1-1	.	TGTGCCAGCAGTACAATCGGGGGGCACACTGAAGCTTTCTTT	CASSTIGGHTEAFF
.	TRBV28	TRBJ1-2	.	TGTGCCAGCAGGGGGACTTGGGGAGAGGGAGCTAACTATGGCTACACCTTC	CASRGTWGEGANYGYTF
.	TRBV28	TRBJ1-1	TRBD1	TGTGCCAGCAGTCCCACCCCCGGGACAGAGAAGGGGAACACTGAAGCTTTCTTT	CASSPTPGTEKGNTEAFF
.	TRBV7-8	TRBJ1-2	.	TGTGCCAGCAGCTTACGGGCAGCCTATAACTATGGCTACACCTTC	CASSLRAAYNYGYTF
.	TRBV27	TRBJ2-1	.	TGTGCCAGCAGTTTATCGTCGGGACTGGGGAACTACAATGAGCAGTTCTTC	CASSLSSGLGNYNEQFF
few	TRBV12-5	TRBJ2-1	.	TGTGCTAGTGGCTCCCCCAATGAGCAGTTCTTC	CASGSPNEQFF
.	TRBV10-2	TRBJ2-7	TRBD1	TGCGCCAGCAGTGAGTCCCCCATTAGACAGGGGCCCTCCTACGAGCAGTACTTC	CASSESPIRQGPSYEQYF
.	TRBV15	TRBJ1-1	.	TGTGCCACCAGCAGACTCAATCAGGGGATCGCTGAAGCTTTCTTT	CATSRLNQGIAEAFF
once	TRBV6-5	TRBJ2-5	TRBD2	TGTGCCAGCAGTTACGAGCGGGAGAGCTGGGAGACCCAGTACTTC	CASSYERESWETQYF
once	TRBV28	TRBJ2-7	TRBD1	TGTGCCAGCAGTTTACGGGACAGGGGGCCAGGCTACGAGCAGTACTTC	CASSLRDRGPGYEQYF
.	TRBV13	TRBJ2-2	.	TGTGCCAGCAGCCCACGTCAGGGCGGGGAGCTGTTTTTT	CASSPRQGGELFF
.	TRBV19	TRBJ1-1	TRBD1	TGTGCCAGTAGAATCCGGGACAGGGGTACTGAAGCTTTCTTT	CASRIRDRGTEAFF
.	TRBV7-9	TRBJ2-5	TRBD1	TGTGCCAGCAGCCATGGACAGGGGCCTTTACAAGAGACCCAGTACTTC	CASSHGQGPLQETQYF
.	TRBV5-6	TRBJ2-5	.	TGTGCCAGCAGCTTAAGTGGATCTTACAGGGAAGAGACCCAGTACTTC	CASSLSGSYREETQYF
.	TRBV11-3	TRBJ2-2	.	TGTGCCAGCAGCCCGCGAGGCGGGGAGCTGTTTTTT	CASSPRGGELFF
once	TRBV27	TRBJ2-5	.	TGTGCCAGCAGCCCCTTCTTAGCGGCCCCGTTTTCGACCCAGTACTTC	CASSPFLAAPFSTQYF
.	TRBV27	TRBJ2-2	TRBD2	TGTGCCAGCAGTTTGACTAGCGGGAGGGCGTACACCGGGGAGCTGTTTTTT	CASSLTSGRAYTGELFF
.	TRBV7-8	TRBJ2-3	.	TGTGCCAGCAGCTCAGACCTGGGCCCGGATACGCAGTATTTT	CASSSDLGPDTQYF
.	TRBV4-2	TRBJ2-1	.	TGTGCCAGCAGCCAAGAGTTCTCCTACAATGAGCAGTTCTTC	CASSQEFSYNEQFF
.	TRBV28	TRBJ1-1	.	TGTGCCAGCAGTTTATATGTAAAAAACACTGAAGCTTTCTTT	CASSLYVKNTEAFF
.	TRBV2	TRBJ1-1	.	TGTGCCAGCAGGGTGCCGGGAAAGAACACTGAAGCTTTCTTT	CASRVPGKNTEAFF
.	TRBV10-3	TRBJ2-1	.	TGTGCCATCAGTGGTGGGACCCTCAATGAGCAGTTCTTC	CAISGGTLNEQFF
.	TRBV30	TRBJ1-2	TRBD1	TGTGCCTGGAAGGTGTTCGGGGACAGGGCTTTCTACTATGGCTACACCTTC	CAWKVFGDRAFYYGYTF
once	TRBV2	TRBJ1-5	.	TGTGCCAGCACGGAGGGGACCGGCAATCAGCCCCAGCATTTT	CASTEGTGNQPQHF
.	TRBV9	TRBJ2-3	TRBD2	TGTGCCAGCAGCGTAGCTCGGACTAGCGGGAGAGTCACAGATACGCAGTATTTT	CASSVARTSGRVTDTQYF
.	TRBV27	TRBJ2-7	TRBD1	TGTGCCAGCAGTTTAAGGCAGGGGGTTTCCTACGAGCAGTACTTC	CASSLRQGVSYEQYF
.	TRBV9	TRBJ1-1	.	TGTGCCAGCAGCCGCGACATCTCACCTAACACTGAAGCTTTCTTT	CASSRDISPNTEAFF
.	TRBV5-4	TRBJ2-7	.	TGTGCCAGCAGCCCCGGGACTTTCTCCTACGAGCAGTACTTC	CASSPGTFSYEQYF